This section outlines one T cell receptor beta chain sequence together with its context. The data were obtained in a study of T-cell memory formation after mild COVID-19. Using its own MiXCR run on the 5' RACE reads, TCRdb lists one record per CDR3 protein. This sample has almost 350,000 distinct CDR3 sequences, with under 25% found just once. The germline CDR1 and CDR2 sequences are DFQATT and SNEGSKA (reference sequence). The CDR3 sequence is 15 residues long. V was pared by 5 bases and J by 6 bases, with 13 bases of the junction left unmatched. The J gene is TRBJ1-2, the V gene TRBV20-1, with TRBD1 identical over 9 bases. The receptor was derived from a man aged 18 to 29 who had mild COVID-19 (a few samples of this study predate the infection). Cell type and time point are not known. The sequencing sample was made of PBMCs or a T cell subset sorted from them (not recorded which). CDR3 coding DNA: TGCAGTGCTCAACTCGATGGGACAGGGAGCGATGGCTACACCTTC. Translation: CSAQLDGTGSDGYTF.